This TCR beta chain was captured in a study of cytomegalovirus exposure and HLA in healthy donors. Looking at the study overall: The Caucasian-associated ancestry cluster held roughly 84% of around 380 genotyped donors.

It was with 60 Vbeta and 13 Jbeta primers that the PCR ran. Generated by immunoSEQ multiplex PCR, the TCRdb table keeps only in-frame clones and is missing some. The sample lists more than 95,000 clones; 60% to 80% were seen once. This clone was detected only a few times. The target antigen is unknown. Study results and caveats: The authors assumed roughly uniform sequencing depth across donors for presence/absence analyses.

The receptor's source is a man aged 30 to 45 in good health and CMV-seronegative. The specimen was PBMCs.

The CDR3 DNA is TGTGCCAGCAGCTTAGAAGGGGGAGGGAGGGAGGAGACCCAGTACTTC. Residues: CASSLEGGGREETQYF. The chain carries TRBV7-8 and TRBJ2-5; weak D call: TRBD2 (7 bases). There are 16 residues in the CDR3. The V gene lost 1 base and the J gene lost 5 bases, with 17 bases spanning the gap. Per germline, CDR1 SGHVS and CDR2 FQNEAQ.